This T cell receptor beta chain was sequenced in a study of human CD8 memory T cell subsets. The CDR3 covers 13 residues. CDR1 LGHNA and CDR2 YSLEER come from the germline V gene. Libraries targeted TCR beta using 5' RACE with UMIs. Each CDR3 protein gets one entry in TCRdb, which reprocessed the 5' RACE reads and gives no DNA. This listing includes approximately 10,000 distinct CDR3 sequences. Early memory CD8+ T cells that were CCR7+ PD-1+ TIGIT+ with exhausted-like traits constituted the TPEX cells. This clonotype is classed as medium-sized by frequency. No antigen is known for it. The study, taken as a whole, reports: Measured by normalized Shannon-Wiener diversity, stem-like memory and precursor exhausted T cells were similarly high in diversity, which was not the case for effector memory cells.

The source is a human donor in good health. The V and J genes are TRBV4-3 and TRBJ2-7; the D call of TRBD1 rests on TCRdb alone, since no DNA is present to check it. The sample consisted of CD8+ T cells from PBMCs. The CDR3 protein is CASSQDRGNEQYF.